These 19 T cell receptor beta chains were all obtained from the same sample, sequenced in a study of cytomegalovirus exposure and HLA in healthy donors. PCR employed 60 Vbeta and 13 Jbeta primers. Using immunoSEQ multiplex PCR, the repertoire was profiled, and TCRdb retains in-frame clones only, with some absent. The sample carries more than 95,000 clones, roughly 9.1% recorded once. The sample consisted of PBMCs. These TCRs come from a man between 35 and 55 years old in good health and CMV-seropositive.

The rearrangement uses TRBV6-4 and TRBJ2-5, with 7 bases aligning to TRBD1. This CDR3 spans 13 amino acids. Germline V lookup: CDR1 MRHNA, CDR2 SNTAGT. V was pared by 9 bases and J by 5 bases, with 9 bases of the junction left unmatched. CDR3 region: CASSTGPSETQYF. The CDR3 coding sequence is TGTGCCAGTTCGACAGGGCCTTCTGAGACCCAGTACTTC.

This sequence joins TRBV5-1 and TRBJ2-5; D gene uncertain. The V gene lost 0 bases and the J gene lost 5 bases, with 8 bases spanning the gap. CDR1 is SGHRS, CDR2 YFSETQ, per germline. CDR3 length: 13 residues. CDR3 DNA sequence: TGCGCCAGCAGCTTGGGAGGTCACGAGACCCAGTACTTC. Amino acids: CASSLGGHETQYF.

V usage is TRBV9 and J usage is TRBJ1-5; unclear D gene. The CDR3 length is 14 residues. Trimming stripped 3 bases from V and 3 bases from J, with 10 bases between. The V gene's germline CDR1 is SGDLS and CDR2 YYNGEE. The DNA of the CDR3 is TGTGCCAGCAGCGAGGGAGACACCAATCAGCCCCAGCATTTT. Amino acid sequence: CASSEGDTNQPQHF.

A few counts support this clone. This chain connects TRBV5-6 to TRBJ1-1; perhaps TRBD1 as D (6 bases). Between the trimmed V and J ends, which lost 7 bases and 0 bases, there was a span of 10 bases. Per germline, CDR1 SGHDT and CDR2 YYEEEE. There are 13 residues in the CDR3. The CDR3 loop reads CASCTGLNTEAFF. As DNA, the CDR3 is TGTGCCAGCTGTACAGGGTTGAACACTGAAGCTTTCTTT.

The chain has TRBV19 and TRBJ2-7; tentative D call: TRBD2 (6 bases). The CDR3 has 14 residues. V lost 5 bases, J lost 2 bases, and 13 bases lay in between. Per the germline V gene, CDR1 is LNHDA and CDR2 is SQIVND (reference sequence). CDR3 protein: CASSPASEAYEQYF. Written as DNA, the CDR3 is TGTGCCAGTAGTCCCGCTAGCGAGGCCTACGAGCAGTACTTC.

The V gene is TRBV10-3, the J gene TRBJ2-1, with D tentatively TRBD1 (6 bases). CDR1 is ENHRY and CDR2 is SYGVKD in the germline V gene. The CDR3 contains 14 residues. V lost 8 bases, J lost 4 bases, and 15 bases lay in between. CDR3 sequence (DNA): TGTGCCATCCGGGACGCAGGGGTATACAATGAGCAGTTCTTC. This sequence encodes CAIRDAGVYNEQFF.

The rearrangement uses TRBV11-2 and TRBJ2-7; D possibly corresponds to TRBD2 (5 bases). Germline CDR1 SGHAT, CDR2 FQNNGV. The CDR3 contains 15 residues. Trimming took 1 base from V and 4 from J, leaving 14 bases between them. CDR3 DNA sequence: TGTGCCAGCAGCTTAGCGTGGGGAGAACAGTACGAGCAGTACTTC. Protein: CASSLAWGEQYEQYF.

The chain has TRBV7-9 and TRBJ1-4; D is possibly TRBD1 (6 bases). The length of the CDR3 is 15 residues. Looked up from germline, CDR1 is SEHNR and CDR2 is FQNEAQ (reference sequence). The V end lost 6 bases, the J end lost 6 bases, and 17 bases lay between the germline ends. The CDR3 DNA reads TGTGCCAGCAGGAATTCGGGGGGGCCCCATGAAAAACTGTTTTTT. This sequence encodes CASRNSGGPHEKLFF.

The rearrangement links TRBV5-1 to TRBJ2-1; the match to TRBD2 covers 9 bases. The CDR3 extends over 15 amino acids. CDR1 and CDR2 from the germline V gene are SGHRS and YFSETQ. V lost 4 bases, J lost 1 base, and 3 bases stayed unmatched. The CDR3 nucleotides are TGCGCCAGCAGCGGGACTAGCCCATCCTACAATGAGCAGTTCTTC. It is translated as CASSGTSPSYNEQFF.

This clone showed up many times. The gene calls are TRBV2 and TRBJ2-3; the D is unclear. The CDR3 is 16 residues long. V was pared by 6 bases and J by 0 bases, with 16 bases between. Germline CDR1 SNHLY, CDR2 FYNNEI. The CDR3: CASRAPLRQSTDTQYF. For the CDR3, the DNA is TGTGCCAGCAGGGCCCCCCTGCGGCAGAGCACAGATACGCAGTATTTT.

This clone was recorded a few times. The V call is TRBV5-4, the J call TRBJ2-2, with TRBD2 matching 11 bases. This CDR3 spans 15 amino acids. Germline trimming cut 0 bases from V and 5 bases from J; bases unmatched to any gene: 0. In germline, CDR1 is SGHNT, CDR2 YYREEE (reference sequence). The CDR3 sequence: CASSLGLAGTGELFF. The CDR3 DNA sequence: TGTGCCAGCAGCTTGGGACTAGCGGGAACCGGGGAGCTGTTTTTT.

The chain couples TRBV28 to TRBJ2-5; 9 bases fit TRBD1. Trimming cost V 2 bases and J 5 bases; bases outside gene matches: 6. CDR1 is MDHEN and CDR2 is SYDVKM in the germline V gene. The CDR3 totals 15 residues. CDR3 protein: CASSLRDRAAETQYF. The CDR3 bases are TGTGCCAGCAGTTTAAGGGACAGGGCCGCGGAGACCCAGTACTTC. The complete variable domain, with remaining parts taken from reference TRBV28 and TRBJ2-5, reads DVKVTQSSRYLVKRTGEKVFLECVQDMDHENMFWYRQDPGLGLRLIYFSYDVKMKEKGDIPEGYSVSREKKERFSLILESASTNQTSMYLCASSLRDRAAETQYFGPGTRLLVL.

This clone has just a few counts. The rearrangement joins TRBV19 to TRBJ2-1; 7 bases agree with TRBD1. The J segment lost 9 bases and the V segment lost 3 bases, leaving 23 bases of the junction unmatched. CDR1 LNHDA and CDR2 SQIVND come from the germline V gene (reference sequence). The CDR3 is 19 amino acids. The CDR3 protein is CASSMGQLRHYSYSVEQFF. Here the CDR3 DNA reads TGTGCCAGTAGTATGGGACAGCTAAGACATTACTCCTACAGCGTTGAGCAGTTCTTC.

This clone turned up a few times. V gene TRBV6-1 combines with J gene TRBJ1-4; TRBD1 matches at 10 bases. This CDR3 contains 14 residues. Germline values: CDR1 MNHNS, CDR2 SASEGT. V trimming: 4 bases; J trimming: 7 bases; junction bases outside the gene matches: 3. CDR3 region: CASSVGQGSEKLFF. The CDR3 bases are TGTGCCAGCAGTGTGGGACAGGGGAGTGAAAAACTGTTTTTT.

This clone has more than one count but fewer than ten. This chain uses TRBV5-4 with TRBJ2-5; 10 bases are shared with TRBD1. This CDR3 has 17 residues. Trimming took 2 bases from V and 5 from J; bases not matched to a gene: 12. Germline loops: CDR1 SGHNT, CDR2 YYREEE (reference sequence). The CDR3 reads CASSFGGTGAYWETQYF. The CDR3 DNA reads as TGTGCCAGCAGCTTTGGGGGGACAGGGGCGTATTGGGAGACCCAGTACTTC.

This clone occurred a few times. The chain combines TRBV5-5 with TRBJ2-7; D remains ambiguous. This CDR3 has 12 amino acids. V was pared by 3 bases and J by 1 base, with 5 bases between. Germline lookup yields CDR1 SGHKS and CDR2 YYEKEE (reference sequence). This chain's CDR3 is CASSSRSYEQYF. The CDR3 region has the DNA TGTGCCAGCAGCTCGAGGTCCTACGAGCAGTACTTC.

This rearrangement joins TRBV5-4 to TRBJ2-5; no clear D. The V gene's germline CDR1 is SGHNT and CDR2 YYREEE (reference sequence). This CDR3 contains 14 residues. V gave up 4 bases and J gave up 5 bases, with 15 bases separating them. CDR3 bases: TGTGCCAGCAGCGTATACCAGGTTTGGGAGACCCAGTACTTC. The encoded protein is CASSVYQVWETQYF.

In this sample, this clone turned up a few times. V and J are TRBV5-4 and TRBJ2-7; no clear D. The CDR3 spans 14 residues. Germline-derived CDR1 and CDR2 are SGHNT and YYREEE (reference sequence). With 2 bases removed from V and 5 bases from J, the gap between germline ends came to 14 bases. The CDR3: CASSFAGVHDEQYF. The CDR3 DNA reads TGTGCCAGCAGCTTCGCTGGAGTTCACGACGAGCAGTACTTC.

V is TRBV7-9 and J is TRBJ1-3; D is unclear. Trimming removed 1 base from V and 4 bases from J, with 5 bases in between. The CDR3 is made up of 13 amino acids. Germline V gene lookup returns CDR1 SEHNR and CDR2 FQNEAQ (reference sequence). The CDR3 region has the DNA TGTGCCAGCAGCTTAGGCCAGGGAAACACCATATATTTT. Translated, it gives CASSLGQGNTIYF.